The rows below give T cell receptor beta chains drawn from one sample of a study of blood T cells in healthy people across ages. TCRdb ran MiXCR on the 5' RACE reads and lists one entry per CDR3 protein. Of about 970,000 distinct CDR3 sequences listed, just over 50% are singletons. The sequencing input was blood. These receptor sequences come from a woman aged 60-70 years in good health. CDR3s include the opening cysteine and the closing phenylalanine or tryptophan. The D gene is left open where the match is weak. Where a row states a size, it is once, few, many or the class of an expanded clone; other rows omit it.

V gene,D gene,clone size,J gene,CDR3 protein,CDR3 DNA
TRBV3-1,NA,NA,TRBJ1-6,CASSLGRQNSPLHF,TGTGCCAGCAGCCTCGGACGGCAGAATTCACCCCTCCACTTT
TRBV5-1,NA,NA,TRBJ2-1,CASNLGNEQFF,TGCGCCAGCAATCTTGGGAATGAGCAGTTCTTC
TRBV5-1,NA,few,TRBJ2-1,CASSVLLSRGNEQFF,TGCGCCAGCAGCGTATTACTCTCCAGGGGCAATGAGCAGTTCTTC
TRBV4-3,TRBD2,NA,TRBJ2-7,CASSQELLAGVGRSYEQYF,TGCGCCAGCAGCCAAGAGCTGCTAGCGGGAGTTGGTAGGTCCTACGAGCAGTACTTC
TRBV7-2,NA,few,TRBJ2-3,CASSLGLVAGTDTQYF,TGTGCCAGCAGCTTAGGACTGGTAGCGGGCACAGATACGCAGTATTTT
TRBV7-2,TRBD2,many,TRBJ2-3,CASSLMRREGTDTQYF,TGTGCCAGCAGCTTAATGCGGCGGGAGGGGACAGATACGCAGTATTTT
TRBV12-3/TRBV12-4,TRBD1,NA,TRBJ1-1,CASNPIGTGGLNTEAFF,TGTGCCAGCAACCCCATAGGGACAGGGGGTTTGAACACTGAAGCTTTCTTT
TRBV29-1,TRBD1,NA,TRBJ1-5,CSAGRGGDQPQHF,TGCAGCGCCGGCAGGGGGGGAGATCAGCCCCAGCATTTT
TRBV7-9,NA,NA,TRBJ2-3,CASSPGRTSTDTQYF,TGTGCCAGCAGTCCGGGGAGGACTAGCACAGATACGCAGTATTTT
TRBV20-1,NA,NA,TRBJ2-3,CSAGTRQRTDTQYF,TGCAGTGCGGGAACGCGACAGCGCACAGATACGCAGTATTTT
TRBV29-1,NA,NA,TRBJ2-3,CSVLSGSGGTDTQYF,TGCAGCGTTCTTTCCGGGAGTGGTGGCACAGATACGCAGTATTTT
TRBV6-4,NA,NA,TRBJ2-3,CASRGSLDTQYF,TGTGCCAGCAGGGGATCTTTGGATACGCAGTATTTT
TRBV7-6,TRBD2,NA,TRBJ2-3,CASSPGAGGRTDTQYF,TGTGCCAGCAGCCCAGGGGCGGGAGGCCGCACAGATACGCAGTATTTT
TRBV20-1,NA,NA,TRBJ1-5,CSASEGGEPQHF,TGCAGTGCTAGTGAGGGTGGAGAGCCCCAGCATTTT
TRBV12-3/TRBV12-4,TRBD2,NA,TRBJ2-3,CASSSSVGGLTDTQYF,TGTGCCAGCAGCTCCTCTGTGGGAGGGCTCACAGATACGCAGTATTTT
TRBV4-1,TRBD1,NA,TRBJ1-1,CASSQGRQGIVMNTEAFF,TGCGCCAGCAGCCAAGGGCGACAGGGTATCGTCATGAACACTGAAGCTTTCTTT
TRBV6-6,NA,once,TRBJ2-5,CASSDPGGKQETQYF,TGTGCCAGCAGTGACCCCGGGGGAAAACAAGAGACCCAGTACTTC
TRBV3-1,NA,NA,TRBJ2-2,CASSQGGYYTGELFF,TGTGCCAGCAGCCAAGGAGGTTACTACACCGGGGAACTGTTTTTT
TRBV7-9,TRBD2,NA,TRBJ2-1,CASSSRGLAVSYNEQFF,TGTGCCAGCAGCTCCAGGGGACTAGCGGTCTCCTACAATGAGCAGTTCTTC
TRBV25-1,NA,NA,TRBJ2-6,CANSADRDSGANVLTF,TGTGCCAACAGTGCGGACCGCGACTCTGGGGCCAACGTCCTGACTTTC
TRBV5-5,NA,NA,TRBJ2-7,CASSLALQVGEQYF,TGTGCCAGCAGCTTGGCCCTACAGGTGGGCGAGCAGTACTTC
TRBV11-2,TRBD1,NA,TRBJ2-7,CASSFGTGGKYEQYF,TGTGCCAGCAGCTTCGGGACAGGGGGCAAGTACGAGCAGTACTTC
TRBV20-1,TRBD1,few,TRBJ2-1,CSASRPGTGARNEQFF,TGCAGTGCTAGCCGTCCGGGGACAGGGGCTCGCAATGAGCAGTTCTTC
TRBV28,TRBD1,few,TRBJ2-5,CASSPPMDREEETQYF,TGTGCCAGCAGCCCTCCGATGGACAGGGAGGAAGAGACCCAGTACTTC
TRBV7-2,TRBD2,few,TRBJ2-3,CASSTASGLSTDTQYF,TGTGCCAGCAGCACCGCTAGCGGACTAAGCACAGATACGCAGTATTTT
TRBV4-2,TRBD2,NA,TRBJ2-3,CASSQGASGVSTDTQYF,TGTGCCAGCAGCCAAGGAGCTAGCGGGGTCAGCACAGATACGCAGTATTTT
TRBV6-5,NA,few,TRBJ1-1,CASSYYPFKEVSFSSFF,TGTGCCAGCAGTTACTATCCATTTAAAGAGGTCTCCTTTTCGAGTTTCTTT
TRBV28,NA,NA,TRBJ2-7,CASSFSADSYEQYF,TGTGCCAGCAGTTTCAGTGCGGATTCCTACGAGCAGTACTTC
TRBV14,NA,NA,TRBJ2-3,CASSQVTGSDTQYF,TGTGCCAGCAGCCAAGTCACAGGGTCAGATACGCAGTATTTT
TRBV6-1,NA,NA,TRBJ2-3,CASSSARALGSTDTQYF,TGTGCCAGCAGTAGTGCCCGGGCCCTGGGGAGCACAGATACGCAGTATTTT
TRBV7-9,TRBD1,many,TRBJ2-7,CASSSTGGSYEQYF,TGTGCCAGCAGTTCTACAGGGGGGTCCTACGAGCAGTACTTC
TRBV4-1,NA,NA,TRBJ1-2,CASSGQGSDRQYGYTF,TGCGCCAGCAGCGGTCAAGGGTCGGACAGACAGTATGGCTACACCTTC
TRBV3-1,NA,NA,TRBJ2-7,CASSFASIAKSYEQYF,TGTGCCAGCAGCTTTGCCTCCATTGCGAAGTCCTACGAGCAGTACTTC
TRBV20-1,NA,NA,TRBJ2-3,CSGVRDRDFTDTQYF,TGCAGTGGGGTTCGGGACCGCGATTTCACAGATACGCAGTATTTT
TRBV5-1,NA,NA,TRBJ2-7,CASSLWGYDEQYF,TGCGCCAGCAGCTTGTGGGGGTACGACGAGCAGTACTTC
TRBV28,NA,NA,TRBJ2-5,CASSLPQLNEQYF,TGTGCCAGCAGCCTACCACAATTAAATGAGCAGTACTTC
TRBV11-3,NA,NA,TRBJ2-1,CASSLGGTRNNEQFF,TGTGCCAGCAGCTTAGGGGGAACCCGAAACAATGAGCAGTTCTTC
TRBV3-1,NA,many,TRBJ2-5,CASSQVQETQYF,TGTGCCAGCAGCCAGGTCCAAGAGACCCAGTACTTC
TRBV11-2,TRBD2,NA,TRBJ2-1,CASRPRTSGFNEQFF,TGTGCCAGCAGACCCAGGACTAGCGGTTTCAATGAGCAGTTCTTC
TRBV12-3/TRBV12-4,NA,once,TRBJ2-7,CASSLAGHEVPAGRRYEQYF,TGTGCCAGCAGTTTAGCGGGACATGAAGTACCAGCGGGAAGGAGGTACGAGCAGTACTTC
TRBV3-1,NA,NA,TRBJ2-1,CASSQSALPYNEQFF,TGTGCCAGCAGCCAATCGGCCCTCCCCTACAATGAGCAGTTCTTC
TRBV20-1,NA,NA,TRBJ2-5,CSATKGARYETQYF,TGCAGTGCTACCAAAGGGGCTAGATATGAGACCCAGTACTTC
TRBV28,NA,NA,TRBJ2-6,CASSLFVVAGANVLTF,TGTGCCAGCAGTTTATTTGTGGTGGCTGGGGCCAACGTCCTGACTTTC
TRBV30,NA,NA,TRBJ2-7,CAWSVWRTYEQYF,TGTGCCTGGAGTGTCTGGCGCACCTACGAGCAGTACTTC
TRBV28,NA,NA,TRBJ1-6,CASSLRMGGIDSPLHF,TGTGCCAGCAGTTTAAGGATGGGAGGGATAGATTCACCCCTCCACTTT
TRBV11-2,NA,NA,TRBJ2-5,CASSSDAAYQETQYF,TGTGCCAGCAGCTCAGATGCGGCTTACCAAGAGACCCAGTACTTC
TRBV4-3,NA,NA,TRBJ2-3,CASSRERAGTDTQYF,TGCGCCAGCAGCCGAGAAAGGGCCGGTACAGATACGCAGTATTTT